What follows are 13 T cell receptor beta chains derived from one specimen sequenced in a study of blood T cell repertoires in COVID-19. Produced via immunoSEQ multiplex PCR; TCRdb's table is partial and in-frame only. This table has about 76,000 clones, roughly 90% appearing once. Source material: peripheral blood. Every receptor here comes from a human donor in a cohort sampled during active COVID-19.

The chain recombines TRBV6-1 with TRBJ1-5; maybe TRBD1 (6 bases). V lost 1 base and J 8 bases, leaving 21 bases between the germline ends. The V gene's germline CDR1 is MNHNS and CDR2 SASEGT. The CDR3 contains 17 residues. The CDR3: CASSEGVPGGGLKPQHF. The CDR3 DNA reads as TGTGCCAGCAGTGAAGGGGTCCCGGGCGGGGGGCTTAAGCCCCAGCATTTT.

A note on this clone: The junction shows a germline mismatch at one end, possibly a read error. V usage is TRBV5-4 and J usage is TRBJ2-7, with a tentative D call TRBD2 (5 bases). The CDR3 contains 16 residues. Per the germline V gene, CDR1 is SGHNT and CDR2 is YYREEE (reference sequence). The CDR3 DNA reads as TGTGCCAGCAGCTTGGGGTCGGGAACCATTTCGTACGGGCAGTACTTC. Protein product: CASSLGSGTISYGQYF.

V is TRBV25-1 and J is TRBJ1-2, with 7 bases that match TRBD1. The V and J ends lost 8 bases and 6 bases, in that order; junction bases with no gene match: 6. Germline CDR1 is MGHDK and CDR2 is SYGVNS. The CDR3 covers 12 residues. The CDR3 spells CASLNRGDGYTF. CDR3 coding DNA: TGTGCCAGCCTCAACAGGGGCGATGGCTACACCTTC.

V is TRBV28 and J is TRBJ2-7; D gene unclear. The V end lost 7 bases, the J end lost 5 bases, and 12 bases lay between the germline ends. CDR1 and CDR2 (germline): MDHEN, SYDVKM. CDR3 size: 12 residues. The CDR3 is CASTARPDEQYF. CDR3 bases: TGTGCCAGCACGGCCAGGCCTGACGAGCAGTACTTC.

V is TRBV19 and J is TRBJ1-1, with D perhaps matching TRBD1 (5 bases). The V gene lost 1 base and the J gene lost 5 bases, with 11 bases spanning the gap. Germline V gene sequence: CDR1 LNHDA, CDR2 SQIVND (reference sequence). The CDR3 sequence is 14 residues long. DNA for the CDR3: TGTGCCAGTAGTATAGGGGGCCCCAAGACTGAAGCTTTCTTT. Encoded protein: CASSIGGPKTEAFF. Full variable domain (rest looked up from reference TRBV19 and TRBJ1-1): DGGITQSPKYLFRKEGQNVTLSCEQNLNHDAMYWYRQDPGQGLRLIYYSQIVNDFQKGDIAEGYSVSREKKESFPLTVTSAQKNPTAFYLCASSIGGPKTEAFFGQGTRLTVV.

The V call is TRBV12-3 or TRBV12-4, the J call TRBJ2-5, with TRBD2 identical over 8 bases. This CDR3 region has 13 residues. The trim removed 6 bases at V and 6 bases at J, leaving 6 bases unmatched. The CDR3 loop reads CASRSTSGKTQYF. The CDR3 DNA is TGTGCCAGCAGGTCTACTAGCGGAAAGACCCAGTACTTC.

The chain has TRBV5-1 and TRBJ2-2, with a tentative D call TRBD1 (5 bases). Trimming cost V 6 bases and J 5 bases, with 20 bases left between them. CDR1 and CDR2 (germline): SGHRS, YFSETQ. The CDR3 is made up of 16 amino acids. The CDR3 bases are TGCGCCAGCACCGAAAACTCAGGGTTGGAAACCGGGGAGCTGTTTTTT. This sequence encodes CASTENSGLETGELFF.

The chain uses TRBV27 and TRBJ2-5; 10 bases match TRBD1. V lost 5 bases to trimming and J lost 5 bases; unmatched junction nucleotides: 8. The CDR3 sequence is 15 residues long. Germline-derived CDR1 and CDR2 are MNHEY and SMNVEV (reference sequence). In DNA form, the CDR3 reads TGTGCCAGCAGTGGTGGGACAGGGGCGAGGGAGACCCAGTACTTC. Its protein is CASSGGTGARETQYF.

This chain links TRBV4-1 with TRBJ2-1, with TRBD1 identical over 8 bases. CDR1 MGHRA and CDR2 YSYEKL come from the germline V gene. The CDR3 totals 15 residues. With 1 base clipped from V and 8 bases from J, the junction kept 7 bases outside the gene matches. DNA of the CDR3: TGCGCCAGCAGCCAAGGACAGGGGAGGTACGATGAGCAGTTCTTC. Translating it yields CASSQGQGRYDEQFF.

The chain combines TRBV11-3 with TRBJ2-1, with D uncertain. Trimming removed 2 bases at V and 0 bases at J, with 14 bases between. Germline loops: CDR1 SGHNT, CDR2 YENEEA. This CDR3 has 17 amino acids. CDR3 nucleotides: TGTGCCAGCAGCTTAAATCCACCTACGAGCTCCTACAATGAGCAGTTCTTC. Protein product: CASSLNPPTSSYNEQFF.

The chain has TRBV7-8 and TRBJ2-1, with 12 nucleotides matching TRBD2. Germline assignment: CDR1 SGHVS and CDR2 FQNEAQ. The CDR3 spans 15 residues. J lost 7 bases, V lost 8 bases, and 9 bases had no gene match. Here the CDR3 reads CASGGGLAGLNEQFF. The CDR3 DNA follows: TGTGCCAGCGGAGGGGGACTAGCGGGTCTTAATGAGCAGTTCTTC.

CDR3 residues: CATAGRDYPLINNEQFF. For the CDR3, the DNA is TGTGCCACGGCAGGGAGGGACTATCCATTAATCAACAATGAGCAGTTCTTC. This chain links TRBV10-3 with TRBJ2-1; 7 bases fit TRBD2. The junction had 20 bases not matched to a gene; V was cut back by 10 bases and J by 5 bases. Germline loops: CDR1 ENHRY, CDR2 SYGVKD. The CDR3 contains 17 residues.

This chain joins TRBV4-1 and TRBJ1-6; 8 bases line up with TRBD1. The germline V gene has CDR1 MGHRA and CDR2 YSYEKL. The V segment lost 4 bases and the J segment 5 bases; nucleotides outside the gene matches: 7. There are 16 residues in the CDR3. CDR3 loop: CASSPGQGVDNSPLHF. The CDR3 nucleotides read TGCGCCAGCAGCCCTGGACAGGGCGTCGATAATTCACCCCTCCACTTT.